The clone carrying this T cell receptor (beta chain) was observed many times. Its antigen remains unknown. The sample belongs to a study of metastatic and nonmetastatic thyroid tumors. On the study more broadly: Where malignant and benign thyroid patients were concerned, repertoires were compared across blood and tumor or nodule tissue. Whole-study results and caveats: Malignant tumors reportedly showed significantly higher TCR beta diversity than benign nodules in both blood and tumor.

As handled by the study authors: The study built a papillary thyroid cancer distant-metastasis classifier from CDR3 differences across clinicopathological groups. From the PCR reads, TCRdb re-called clones with MiXCR. TCRdb, not the authors, supplied the V and J calls. The sample has around 53,000 clones, around a sixth seen once; the top ten hold around 3%. Every patient was untreated before thyroid surgery. Trimming took 4 bases from V and 2 from J, leaving 15 bases between them. CDR1 is MGHRA, CDR2 YSYEKL, per germline. The CDR3 extends over 15 amino acids. The TCR was taken from a female donor with papillary thyroid cancer or a benign thyroid nodule (not recorded which). Some clones in this sample may be carry-over from other donors' samples. This chain joins TRBV4-1 and TRBJ2-7, with a weak D call TRBD2 (6 bases). The material sequenced was blood. CDR3 loop: CASSPPPGVAYEQYF. DNA for the CDR3: TGCGCCAGCAGCCCCCCCCCGGGAGTCGCCTACGAGCAGTACTTC.